The clone carrying this T cell receptor (beta chain) was detected ten times or more. Its antigen is currently unknown. This sample is drawn from a study of beta chain features in type 1 diabetes. Study at large: Regarding age, gender and cell yields, patients proved similar to healthy donors. Notes on the study in general: When cDNA is sequenced, cells with high TCR expression could be over-represented.

Investigators reverse transcribed all isolated RNA, so they sequenced expressed TCRB transcripts. Using immunoSEQ multiplex PCR, the repertoire was profiled, and TCRdb retains in-frame clones only, with some absent. The repertoire includes roughly 140,000 clones, around 10% of them detected once, and 2% to 2.5% sits in the top ten. CDR1 is SGDLS, CDR2 YYNGEE, per germline. The CDR3 is 15 amino acids. V was pared by 2 bases and J by 7 bases, with 5 bases of the junction left unmatched. The chain employs TRBV9 and TRBJ2-4, with 11 bases lining up with TRBD2. The sequencing input was central memory CD4+ T cells from blood. The sequence came from a man younger than 30 in good health. CDR3 nucleotide sequence: TGTGCCAGCAGCGTGGGACTAGCGGTAGAGAACATTCAGTACTTC. Amino acids: CASSVGLAVENIQYF.